This T cell receptor beta chain came from a study of early T cells in non-severe SARS-CoV-2 infection (dated by TCRdb to about 2021). The study in broad terms: Because TCR sequencing relied on bulk RNA taken from unsorted whole blood, pairing of alpha and beta chains was not possible.

To prepare the library, 5' RACE was applied. Sequenced on a NextSeq 500. To correct for sequencing error and PCR bias, the TCR library protocol tagged individual cDNA molecules with unique molecular identifiers. Both TCR alpha and beta chains were sequenced, and tight co-correlation was observed between alpha and beta sequence abundances in each sample. For the original study's pipeline: V gene, J gene and CDR3 annotation of TCR sequences was performed with Decombinator V4. TCRs were defined as expanded if a significant change between any two time points was detected under a Poisson model with p below 0.0001. Abundances of TCRs were expressed as counts per million after normalisation to the total number of TCRs sequenced in each sample. VDJdb, accessed on 1 November 2021, was searched for TCRs annotated for CMV, EBV and SARS-CoV-2, and TCRs annotated for more than one antigen were excluded. TCRdb redid the processing of the public reads, applying fastp at Q25 and MiXCR, and retained in-frame beta chains. For every CDR3 protein sequence, its rows merge into one entry that carries the most common genes and DNA. The V and J calls were determined by TCRdb, not by the authors. The sample data list tens of thousands of distinct CDR3 sequences, and around 12% of these were observed just once. Roughly 4% of the sample rests with the top ten.

Set within a cohort of healthcare workers in London, UK, this nested case-control study involved weekly PCR testing of nasopharyngeal swabs along with blood sampling. Between 23 and 31 March 2020, the week of the UK lockdown, healthcare workers were enrolled and then followed up weekly for as long as 16 weeks. Study-wide conclusions, independent of this receptor: VDJdb matching was skewed toward anti-spike CD8 responses, so virus-specific expansions were likely underestimated and private and CD4 specificities were missed.

This clonotype was seen more than once but under ten times. There is no known antigen for this receptor. Base quality data are lacking; no much larger clone is found one base away. The clonotype comes from an adult who was a healthcare worker with PCR-confirmed SARS-CoV-2 infection or an uninfected control (not recorded which). The sample consisted of whole blood.

The DNA sequence is given as TGCAGCGCCTTTTTCGCGGATGAAAAACTGTTTTTT. This encodes CSAFFADEKLFF. The rearrangement combines TRBV29-1 with TRBJ1-4, with the D gene not confidently named. The CDR3 covers 12 residues, taking in both the cysteine and the phenylalanine. CDR3 DNA is the only sequence kept; it has 36 bases, read in frame from the first base. Reading the germline V gene gives CDR1 SQVTM and CDR2 ANQGSEA. V is pared back by 7 bases and J by 6 bases, with 12 bases lying between the germline termini.